This T cell receptor beta chain is drawn from a study of Graves' ophthalmopathy and Graves' hyperthyroidism. General study points: In blood appeared most of the expanded thyroid clonotypes whose frequency exceeded 0.001. It was with around 67% sensitivity and approximately 75% specificity that the model predicted ophthalmopathy progression.

Thyroid ultrasound, orbital computed tomography, TRAb, serum thyroxine and clinical symptoms formed the basis of diagnosis. CDR1 is SQVTM and CDR2 is ANQGSEA in the germline V gene. The CDR3 length is 14 residues. Trimming removed 4 bases from V and 2 bases from J, with 14 bases in between. From RNA, the CDR3 regions of TCR beta chains were amplified and sequenced. Amplification began with first-round RT-PCR using HTBI primers, then second-round multiplex PCR was performed. TCRdb recomputed calls from the multiplex PCR reads with MiXCR, one row per CDR3 protein. The sample includes about 620,000 distinct CDR3 sequences, 20% to 25% of them seen just once. This clonotype has ten or more counts. Its antigen is still unknown.

V gene TRBV29-1 combines with J gene TRBJ2-5; TRBD2 is a possible D gene (6 bases). This TCR came from a woman between 18 and 30 years old with stable Graves' hyperthyroidism. Some clones in this sample may be carry-over from other donors' samples. Source material: peripheral blood. The CDR3 coding sequence is TGCAGCGTTGTCAGCGGGTCTGGTCAAGAGACCCAGTACTTC. This codes for CSVVSGSGQETQYF.